The 16 T cell receptor beta chains reported below all come from one sample, sequenced in a study of technical replicates of blood from a few donors. Data came from immunoSEQ multiplex PCR; TCRdb stores just in-frame clones and leaves some out. Of 65,000 to 95,000 clones listed, 90% to 95% are singletons. The sample comprised T cells isolated from PBMCs. The source of these receptors is a human donor in good health.

The chain recombines TRBV6-5 with TRBJ2-7, with a weak D call TRBD1 (5 bases). This CDR3 contains 13 residues. Looked up from germline, CDR1 is MNHEY and CDR2 is SVGAGI. Trimming removed 2 bases at V and 4 bases at J, with 9 bases between. The CDR3 bases are TGTGCCAGCAGTTACGGGGCAGGGTACGAGCAGTACTTC. This translates into CASSYGAGYEQYF.

The CDR3 sequence is CASGYRDRDTETQYF. For the CDR3, the DNA is TGTGCCAGCGGCTACCGGGACAGGGATACAGAGACCCAGTACTTC. The rearrangement joins TRBV2 to TRBJ2-5; TRBD1 matches at 9 bases. Germline loops: CDR1 SNHLY, CDR2 FYNNEI. The CDR3 length is 15 residues. V shed 8 bases, J shed 4 bases, and the junction held 11 bases outside the gene matches.

V is TRBV4-1 and J is TRBJ2-7; D unclear. CDR3 length: 14 residues. V shed 4 bases and J shed 6 bases, with 16 bases lying between them. Germline CDR1 is MGHRA and CDR2 is YSYEKL. CDR3 loop: CASSLQMTHGEQYF. The CDR3 DNA is TGCGCCAGCAGCCTTCAAATGACTCACGGCGAGCAGTACTTC.

J is TRBJ2-7 and V is TRBV27; TRBD2 agrees at 10 bases. The V gene end was trimmed by 3 bases and the J gene end by 3 bases; junction bases not matched to a gene: 14. The CDR3 sequence is 18 residues long. Germline V lookup: CDR1 MNHEY, CDR2 SMNVEV (reference sequence). The CDR3 here is CASSLIGLAEQGIYEQYF. CDR3 nucleotides: TGTGCCAGCAGTTTGATAGGACTAGCGGAACAAGGGATCTACGAGCAGTACTTC.

This rearrangement joins TRBV30 to TRBJ1-1; 9 positions match TRBD1. Germline trimming cut 4 bases from V and 5 bases from J; bases unmatched to any gene: 14. Germline V gene sequence: CDR1 GTSNPN, CDR2 SVGIG (reference sequence). The CDR3 has 16 amino acids. CDR3 sequence (DNA): TGTGCCTGGAAGTTGAGGGACAGGGTGGTTAGTACTGAAGCTTTCTTT. Its protein product is CAWKLRDRVVSTEAFF.

The chain links TRBV6-5 to TRBJ2-7; 8 positions match TRBD1. Germline V gene sequence: CDR1 MNHEY, CDR2 SVGAGI. Losses at the gene ends were 0 bases for V and 3 bases for J; bases not matched to a gene: 1. The CDR3 consists of 14 residues. Written as DNA, the CDR3 is TGTGCCAGCAGTTACTCCGGACAGGGCTACGAGCAGTACTTC. It specifies CASSYSGQGYEQYF.

This clone was observed once. CDR3 DNA: TGTGCCATCAGTGAGGGGGGCGGCAGGGTCGATCAGCCCCAGCATTTT. Its translation: CAISEGGGRVDQPQHF. The V and J genes are TRBV10-3 and TRBJ1-5; D possibly corresponds to TRBD1 (6 bases). V was cut by 2 bases and J by 5 bases, with 16 bases left in between. CDR3 length: 16 residues. Germline V gives CDR1 ENHRY, CDR2 SYGVKD.

The gene calls are TRBV9 and TRBJ2-3, with TRBD2 matching 8 bases. V shed 4 bases, J shed 2 bases, and the junction held 9 bases outside the gene matches. The CDR3 runs to 16 residues. The germline CDR1 and CDR2 sequences are SGDLS and YYNGEE. The CDR3 protein is CASSSTSGSTTDTQYF. The CDR3 bases are TGTGCCAGCAGCTCTACTAGCGGCTCTACCACAGATACGCAGTATTTT.

The CDR3 region has the DNA TGTGCCAGTAGTATTGGGACTCCGCGCTCTGGGGCCAACGTCCTGACTTTC. Its translation is CASSIGTPRSGANVLTF. This rearrangement joins TRBV19 to TRBJ2-6; maybe TRBD2 (6 bases). The CDR3 is made up of 17 amino acids. Between the trimmed V and J ends, which lost 3 bases and 0 bases, there was a span of 12 bases. Germline-derived CDR1 and CDR2 are LNHDA and SQIVND (reference sequence).

The chain is built from TRBV5-6 and TRBJ2-4, with 8 bases matching TRBD1. The germline gives CDR1 SGHDT, CDR2 YYEEEE. V lost 4 bases, J lost 8 bases, and 8 bases stayed unmatched. The CDR3 loop spans 14 amino acids. CDR3 sequence (DNA): TGTGCCAGCAGCCCGGCGGACAGGGACGACATTCAGTACTTC. It translates to CASSPADRDDIQYF.

The chain combines TRBV5-6 with TRBJ2-7, with 8 bases matching TRBD1. Germline V gene data show CDR1 as SGHDT and CDR2 as YYEEEE. With 7 bases clipped from V and 3 bases from J, the junction kept 3 bases outside the gene matches. CDR3 length: 12 amino acids. The CDR3, as DNA: TGTGCCAGCGAAGGACAGGGCTACGAGCAGTACTTC. Amino acid sequence: CASEGQGYEQYF.

This chain connects TRBV9 to TRBJ2-3, with D maybe TRBD1 (5 bases). Trimming pared 0 bases from V and 0 bases from J, leaving 8 bases between. Germline values: CDR1 SGDLS, CDR2 YYNGEE. The length of the CDR3 is 15 residues. Written as DNA, the CDR3 is TGTGCCAGCAGCGTAGGGGGCTACAGCACAGATACGCAGTATTTT. Translating gives CASSVGGYSTDTQYF.

The V call is TRBV4-3, the J call TRBJ2-1, with TRBD2 identical over 11 bases. The CDR3 sequence is 15 residues long. CDR1 LGHNA and CDR2 YSLEER come from the germline V gene. Germline trimming cut 0 bases from V and 6 bases from J; bases unmatched to any gene: 1. The CDR3 region is CASSQDGTSGNEQFF. The CDR3 DNA sequence: TGCGCCAGCAGCCAAGACGGGACTAGCGGCAATGAGCAGTTCTTC.

The rearrangement joins TRBV19 to TRBJ1-2; D gene uncertain. Germline loops: CDR1 LNHDA, CDR2 SQIVND (reference sequence). CDR3 length equals 13 residues. Trimming stripped 3 bases from V and 4 bases from J, with 9 bases between. The CDR3 DNA follows: TGTGCCAGTAGTATTGGGCAGACCTATGGCTACACCTTC. Amino acid sequence: CASSIGQTYGYTF.

This chain uses TRBV11-2 with TRBJ2-2; TRBD2 agrees at 13 bases. CDR3 length equals 15 residues. In germline, CDR1 is SGHAT, CDR2 FQNNGV. V shed 5 bases, J shed 5 bases, and the junction held 2 bases outside the gene matches. The CDR3 region is CASSGLAGVTGELFF. DNA of the CDR3: TGTGCCAGCAGCGGACTAGCGGGAGTAACCGGGGAGCTGTTTTTT.

This clone was recorded once. J is TRBJ1-4 and V is TRBV28; a weak D match, TRBD1 (6 bases). CDR3 size: 15 residues. V was clipped by 3 bases and J by 8 bases, with 16 bases between them. Per the germline V gene, CDR1 is MDHEN and CDR2 is SYDVKM. CDR3 nucleotide sequence: TGTGCCAGCAGTTTTCAGTCACAGGGTGGGGAAAAACTGTTTTTT. The encoded protein is CASSFQSQGGEKLFF.